Each of the 8 T cell receptor beta chains below was sequenced from the same sample in a study of spatial heterogeneity in lung cancer. General study results and limits: In tumors, expanded intratumoral alpha and beta TCR counts tracked mutation counts.

Time point noted: sample taken at primary tumor resection. Their target antigens are unknown. Via MiXCR, TCRdb re-called the 5' RACE reads, giving one row per CDR3 protein. The repertoire includes about 9,200 distinct CDR3 sequences, roughly 50% of them detected once, and 28% sits in the top ten. The sample in question was lung tumor tissue, obtained at surgery. Receptor source: a female donor with early-stage non-small cell lung cancer.

Worth noting for this clonotype: This beta chain lies outside the target of a library built for alpha chains; its clone size means little. CDR3 sequence: CSASWGYGYTF. The CDR3, as DNA: TGCAGTGCTAGTTGGGGTTATGGCTACACCTTC. This sequence joins TRBV20-1 and TRBJ1-2, with D uncertain. Germline-derived CDR1 and CDR2 are DFQATT and SNEGSKA (reference sequence). The V gene lost 3 bases and the J gene lost 5 bases, with 7 bases spanning the gap. The CDR3 covers 11 residues.

Details on this clonotype: The size of this beta chain means little, since it is a stray read in a library made for alpha chains. The chain couples TRBV12-3 or TRBV12-4 to TRBJ2-1, with D tentatively TRBD2 (5 bases). CDR3 length: 15 amino acids. Trimming stripped 0 bases from V and 8 bases from J, with 14 bases between. In DNA form, the CDR3 reads TGTGCCAGCAGTTTAGCGCTAGCTGGTTGGGATGAGCAGTTCTTC. This translates into CASSLALAGWDEQFF.

Comment on this clonotype: This beta chain is an off-target read within a library intended for alpha chains, so its frequency means little. The gene calls are TRBV2 and TRBJ2-5; D could derive from TRBD1 or TRBD2 (5 bases each). CDR1 SNHLY and CDR2 FYNNEI come from the germline V gene. V gave up 3 bases and J gave up 1 base, with 15 bases separating them. The CDR3 loop spans 16 amino acids. CDR3 bases: TGTGCCAGCAGTGATAGATTTGGGGGTACCCAAGAGACCCAGTACTTC. This gives the protein CASSDRFGGTQETQYF.

About this clonotype itself: This beta chain was picked up by a library intended for alpha chains and is off target, so its count carries little meaning. V usage is TRBV30 and J usage is TRBJ1-2, with D perhaps matching TRBD1 (5 bases). The CDR3 is made up of 12 amino acids. CDR1 and CDR2 from the germline V gene are GTSNPN and SVGIG (reference sequence). Trimming stripped 5 bases from V and 5 bases from J, with 12 bases between. The chain's CDR3 is CAWGRRVYGYTF. DNA for the CDR3: TGTGCCTGGGGCCGCAGGGTGTATGGCTACACCTTC.

Comment on this clonotype: Since it is a stray read in a library aimed at alpha chains, this beta chain has a size that is not meaningful. The rearrangement uses TRBV7-3 and TRBJ2-5, with D uncertain. The V gene lost 0 bases and the J gene lost 5 bases, with 7 bases spanning the gap. CDR1 and CDR2 from the germline V gene are SGHTA and FQGTGA. The CDR3 runs 13 residues. The CDR3 DNA follows: TGTGCCAGCAGCTTAACCCTTTTCGAGACCCAGTACTTC. Protein: CASSLTLFETQYF.

Note on this clonotype: The library was prepared for alpha chains; this beta chain is a stray read, so its frequency means little. The J gene is TRBJ1-1, the V gene TRBV18; D uncertain. The CDR3 length is 15 residues. Germline V gene sequence: CDR1 KGHSH, CDR2 LQKENI. V shed 1 base and J shed 0 bases, with 9 bases lying between them. The CDR3 here is CASSPQSDLNTEAFF. The DNA of the CDR3 is TGTGCCAGCTCACCACAGTCCGACTTGAACACTGAAGCTTTCTTT.

Remarks on this clonotype: Since it is a stray read in a library aimed at alpha chains, this beta chain has a size that is not meaningful. The genes are TRBV5-1 and TRBJ1-2, with D possibly being TRBD1 (6 bases). The length of the CDR3 is 13 residues. Germline loops: CDR1 SGHRS, CDR2 YFSETQ. V lost 6 bases and J lost 4, with 13 bases in between. The CDR3 DNA is TGCGCCAGCAAGCCACAGGGACCCTATGGCTACACCTTC. Protein product: CASKPQGPYGYTF.

Comment on this clonotype: Since it is a stray read in a library aimed at alpha chains, this beta chain has a size that is not meaningful. This sequence joins TRBV19 and TRBJ1-5; no definite D call. The germline V gene encodes CDR1 LNHDA and CDR2 SQIVND (reference sequence). The CDR3 spans 16 residues. With 3 bases removed from V and 4 bases from J, the gap between germline ends came to 16 bases. The CDR3 sequence is CASSIGSLVINQPQHF. In DNA, the CDR3 is TGTGCCAGTAGTATTGGCAGCCTCGTGATAAATCAGCCCCAGCATTTT.